This passage covers 12 T cell receptor beta chains from one sample sequenced in a study of shared clonotypes between healthy human individuals (dated by TCRdb to 2020 to 2022). Library preparation used the immunoSEQ multiplex PCR assay. TCRdb holds this immuneACCESS table with in-frame rearrangements only. Some clones are missing; in checked studies, unresolved V genes explain under half, and the rest has no known cause. The sample has about 1.5 million clones on record, nearly 99% of them singletons. Roughly 0.45% of the sample lies in the top ten. Sequencing input: naive CD4+ T cells sorted from blood. Read against the paper, the sample's cell subset or site label means: CD45RA+ positively selected. The receptors shown here come from a young man in good health.

The rearrangement links TRBV5-1 to TRBJ2-1; 8 bases map to TRBD1. CDR1 is SGHRS and CDR2 is YFSETQ in the germline V gene. This CDR3 has 14 residues. The V gene end was trimmed by 4 bases and the J gene end by 2 bases; junction bases not matched to a gene: 2. The CDR3 bases are TGCGCCAGCAGCCAACAGGGGGCCTACAATGAGCAGTTCTTC. Protein: CASSQQGAYNEQFF.

The DNA for the CDR3 is TGTGCCAGCAGTCCTGCCTTGGGCCTAGGCAATCAGCCCCAGCATTTT. Translated: CASSPALGLGNQPQHF. The chain couples TRBV27 to TRBJ1-5, with D unclear. V was shortened by 5 bases and J by 2 bases, with 16 bases between the two germline ends. The CDR3 is made up of 16 amino acids. In germline, CDR1 is MNHEY, CDR2 SMNVEV (reference sequence).

V and J are TRBV10-2 and TRBJ1-1; D is ambiguous. The CDR3 extends over 13 amino acids. Germline V gene sequence: CDR1 WSHSY, CDR2 SAAADI. Trimming pared 7 bases from V and 1 base from J, leaving 10 bases between. The CDR3 is CASTLTPNTEAFF. The CDR3 nucleotides are TGCGCCAGCACCCTGACACCGAACACTGAAGCTTTCTTT.

Written as DNA, the CDR3 is TGTGCCAGCAGTCCCCAACCGAACACCGGGGAGCTGTTTTTT. Protein product: CASSPQPNTGELFF. J is TRBJ2-2 and V is TRBV27; no clear D gene. V was cut by 5 bases and J by 0 bases, with 7 bases left in between. CDR3 length equals 14 residues. Germline CDR1 reads MNHEY; CDR2 reads SMNVEV (reference sequence).

This clone was seen a single time. The chain combines TRBV19 with TRBJ1-5; possible D gene TRBD1, 6 bases. Germline V CDR1 and CDR2: LNHDA, SQIVND (reference sequence). Deletions cut 4 bases from V and 1 base from J, with 11 bases between. The CDR3 has 15 residues. In DNA, the CDR3 is TGTGCCAGTAGTAGATTGACAGGCAGCAATCAGCCCCAGCATTTT. It is translated as CASSRLTGSNQPQHF. The full variable domain, completed using reference TRBV19 and TRBJ1-5, is DGGITQSPKYLFRKEGQNVTLSCEQNLNHDAMYWYRQDPGQGLRLIYYSQIVNDFQKGDIAEGYSVSREKKESFPLTVTSAQKNPTAFYLCASSRLTGSNQPQHFGDGTRLSIL.

The chain couples TRBV4-3 to TRBJ2-7; D call uncertain. The CDR3 consists of 16 residues. The germline V and J ends were trimmed by 0 bases and 4 bases, with 16 bases remaining between them. The germline V gene encodes CDR1 LGHNA and CDR2 YSLEER. In DNA form, the CDR3 reads TGCGCCAGCAGCCAAGATGTGTTGAGCCTCCGGTACGAGCAGTACTTC. Amino acids: CASSQDVLSLRYEQYF.

V gene TRBV7-2 combines with J gene TRBJ2-5; possible D gene TRBD2, 5 bases. V shed 5 bases and J shed 5 bases, with 15 bases lying between them. The CDR3 sequence is 14 residues long. Germline CDR1 SGHTA, CDR2 FQGNSA. The CDR3 loop reads CASSDTGLRETQYF. The DNA for the CDR3 is TGTGCCAGCAGCGATACCGGACTCAGGGAGACCCAGTACTTC. The full variable domain, in which reference TRBV7-2 and TRBJ2-5 provide the parts outside the CDR3, is GAGVSQSPSNKVTEKGKDVELRCDPISGHTALYWYRQSLGQGLEFLIYFQGNSAPDKSGLPSDRFSAERTGGSVSTLTIQRTQQEDSAVYLCASSDTGLRETQYFGPGTRLLVL.

The chain is built from TRBV9 and TRBJ2-2; 10 bases are a match to TRBD2. Trimming at V came to 4 bases and at J to 7 bases, leaving 7 bases not matched to a gene. The germline V gene encodes CDR1 SGDLS and CDR2 YYNGEE. The length of the CDR3 is 15 residues. The CDR3 is CASSPSGRAFGELFF. CDR3 DNA: TGTGCCAGCAGCCCAAGCGGGAGGGCCTTCGGGGAGCTGTTTTTT. Full variable domain (missing parts from reference TRBV9 and TRBJ2-2): DSGVTQTPKHLITATGQRVTLRCSPRSGDLSVYWYQQSLDQGLQFLIQYYNGEERAKGNILERFSAQQFPDLHSELNLSSLELGDSALYFCASSPSGRAFGELFFGEGSRLTVL.

The chain combines TRBV27 with TRBJ1-2; D gene uncertain. The germline gives CDR1 MNHEY, CDR2 SMNVEV (reference sequence). V was trimmed by 6 bases and J by 11 bases, leaving 22 bases between them. The CDR3 has 14 residues. The DNA of the CDR3 is TGTGCCAGCAGATTCTTGGGTAATAAAGTAGCGTACACCTTC. Amino acid sequence: CASRFLGNKVAYTF.

The genes are TRBV2 and TRBJ1-4; maybe TRBD1 (5 bases). V dropped 4 bases and J dropped 16 bases, with 19 bases sitting between them. From germline, CDR1 is SNHLY and CDR2 FYNNEI. The CDR3 runs 13 residues. The CDR3, as DNA: TGTGCCAGCAGTGGCCGCGAGGAGCCGGGGACGTTTTTT. Protein product: CASSGREEPGTFF.

V gene TRBV29-1 combines with J gene TRBJ1-1; the D gene is possibly TRBD1 (6 bases). This CDR3 contains 13 residues. Per the germline V gene, CDR1 is SQVTM and CDR2 is ANQGSEA. V lost 4 bases, J lost 1 base, and 10 bases lay in between. The CDR3, as DNA: TGCAGCGTTGCGCTCAGGGGGAACACTGAAGCTTTCTTT. It specifies CSVALRGNTEAFF. Full variable domain (missing parts from reference TRBV29-1 and TRBJ1-1): SAVISQKPSRDICQRGTSLTIQCQVDSQVTMMFWYRQQPGQSLTLIATANQGSEATYESGFVIDKFPISRPNLTFSTLTVSNMSPEDSSIYLCSVALRGNTEAFFGQGTRLTVV.

This clone has a single count. The CDR3 is CSVEVVYNEQFF. The CDR3 DNA is TGCAGCGTTGAGGTTGTATACAATGAGCAGTTCTTC. The chain employs TRBV29-1 and TRBJ2-1; D gene uncertain. Trimming took 3 bases from V and 4 from J, leaving 7 bases between them. CDR3 length: 12 amino acids. Germline V gives CDR1 SQVTM, CDR2 ANQGSEA.